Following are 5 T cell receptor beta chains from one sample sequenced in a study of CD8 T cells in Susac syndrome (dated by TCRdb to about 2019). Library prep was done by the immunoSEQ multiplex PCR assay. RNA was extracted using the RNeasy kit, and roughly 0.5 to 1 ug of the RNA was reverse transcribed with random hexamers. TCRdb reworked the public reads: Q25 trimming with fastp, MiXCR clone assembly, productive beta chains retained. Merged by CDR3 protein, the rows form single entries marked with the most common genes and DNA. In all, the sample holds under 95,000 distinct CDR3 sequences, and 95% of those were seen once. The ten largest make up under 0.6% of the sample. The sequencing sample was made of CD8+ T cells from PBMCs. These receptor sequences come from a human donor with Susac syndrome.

Here the CDR3 reads CASSTGLAGGPGLTDTQYF. Written as DNA, the CDR3 is TGTGCCAGCAGCACGGGACTAGCGGGAGGCCCCGGTCTCACAGATACGCAGTATTTT. The rearrangement links TRBV5-4 to TRBJ2-3; TRBD2 matches 15 bases. The J segment lost 2 bases and the V segment lost 4 bases, leaving 11 bases of the junction unmatched. The CDR3 is made up of 19 amino acids. Germline V gene lookup returns CDR1 SGHNT and CDR2 YYREEE (reference sequence).

CDR3 loop: CASSVSQDYNEQFF. CDR3 coding DNA: TGTGCCAGCAGCGTCAGTCAAGACTACAATGAGCAGTTCTTC. V usage is TRBV9 and J usage is TRBJ2-1, with unresolved D. V lost 2 bases, J lost 3 bases, and 9 bases lay in between. In germline, CDR1 is SGDLS, CDR2 YYNGEE. The CDR3 sequence is 14 residues long.

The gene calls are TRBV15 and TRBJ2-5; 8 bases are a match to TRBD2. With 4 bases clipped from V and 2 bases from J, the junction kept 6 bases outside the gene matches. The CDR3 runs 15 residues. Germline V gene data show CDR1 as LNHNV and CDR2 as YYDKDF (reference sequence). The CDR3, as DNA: TGTGCCACCAGCATCGAACTAGCGGTACAAGAGACCCAGTACTTC. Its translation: CATSIELAVQETQYF.

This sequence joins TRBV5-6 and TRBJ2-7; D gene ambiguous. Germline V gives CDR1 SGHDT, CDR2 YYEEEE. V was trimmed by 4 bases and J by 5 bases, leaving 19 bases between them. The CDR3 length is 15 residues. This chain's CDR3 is CASSQPGFRLNEQYF. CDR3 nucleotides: TGTGCCAGCAGCCAACCAGGATTTCGCTTGAACGAGCAGTACTTC.

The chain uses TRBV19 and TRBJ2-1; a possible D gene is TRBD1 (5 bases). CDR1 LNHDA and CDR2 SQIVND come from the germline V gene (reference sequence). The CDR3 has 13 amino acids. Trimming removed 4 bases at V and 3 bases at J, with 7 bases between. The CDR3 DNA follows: TGTGCCAGTAGTACCGACAGCTACAATGAGCAGTTCTTC. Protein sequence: CASSTDSYNEQFF.